This TCR beta chain was sequenced during a study of blood T cell repertoires in COVID-19. Across the whole study: From the United States, Italy and Spain came samples of acute and convalescent COVID-19. In each case, the material was cDNA or gDNA derived from T cells, B-cell-depleted T cells, or PBMCs.

Germline-derived CDR1 and CDR2 are LNHDA and SQIVND (reference sequence). Trimming at V came to 6 bases and at J to 0 bases, leaving 6 bases not matched to a gene. This CDR3 spans 16 amino acids. Original processing methods: Amplified reference gene primers provided the basis for estimating nucleated cell counts. Here immunoSEQ multiplex PCR was the method, and the copy in TCRdb shows in-frame clones only, minus some. That table supplies the V and J calls and clone size; D and trimming were determined from the DNA. The repertoire holds about 110,000 clones, about nine tenths seen once, with approximately 1.3% in the top ten.

The receptor was isolated from a woman aged 25 to 39 with acute or convalescent COVID-19. Sequencing was done on a sample of peripheral blood. The chain employs TRBV19 and TRBJ2-1; TRBD2 matches at 9 bases. CDR3 loop: CASRSSGVSSYNEQFF. As DNA, the CDR3 is TGTGCCAGTAGATCTAGCGGGGTAAGCTCCTACAATGAGCAGTTCTTC.